This TCR beta chain was sequenced in a study of shared clonotypes between healthy human individuals (dated by TCRdb to the early 2020s). About the study as a whole: A couple of women and a few men aged 18 to 49 years were included in the cohort. For each donor, three plates each were used for CD4 naive and CD4 memory, two plates were used for CD8 naive, and one plate was used for CD8 memory. To estimate repertoire size and how much clonotypes are shared between individuals, the study performed deep sequencing of blood TCR repertoires from roughly five healthy adults. Between about 0.8 and 9 billion PBMCs per donor were obtained by leukapheresis. Libraries were prepared and TCR repertoires were sequenced by different laboratories using diverse techniques, in order to increase sequencing depth and limit assay-specific biases.

TCR CDR3 regions were amplified from genomic DNA by multiplex PCR using the deep immunoSEQ assay. For each cell subset, the extracted genomic DNA was distributed evenly across all wells of several immunoSEQ 96-well plates, and each plate served as one replicate. For sorted subsets, each replicate PCR was loaded with roughly 190 ng genomic DNA, equivalent to 25,000 to 35,000 T cell genomes. The purified libraries were quantified using a Qubit 3.0 fluorometer, sized with a Bioanalyzer 2100, and then quantified again using the KAPA Library Quantification kit. A separate single-read 150-cycle Illumina NextSeq 550 flow cell was used to sequence each immunoSEQ 96-well plate. On the study's bioinformatics: Because only junctional sequences without quality scores were contained in the immunoSEQ output, filtering matching that applied to full-length reads could not be performed. Sequences were annotated with PyIR, a Python wrapper for IgBLAST v1.9, and V/J genes and CDR3 were assigned using IMGT germline references. Any read was removed if the V/J assignment was weak (E-value above 1e-6), the CDR3 was missing, or the read contained stop codons, out-of-frame junctions, or ambiguous translated residues. A V3J clonotype was defined by an identical inferred V gene, J gene, and CDR3 amino acid sequence. Percentage overlap between repertoires was computed as shared unique clonotypes divided by the size of the smaller repertoire. Richness of each repertoire was evaluated using RTK rarefaction, the Chao1 estimator, and Recon v2.1 estimates of unobserved clonotypes. For all TCRbeta clonotypes obtained by the gDNA method from four donors, generation probabilities were computed with OLGA. Imported from immuneACCESS, the table was reduced by TCRdb to in-frame sequences with V and J called. These copies leave out some clones; in studies compared against another copy, an unresolved V gene accounts for under half, and the cause of the remainder is not known. V and J calls plus clone size are reproduced from that table; the DNA served to infer D and trimming. The sample records around 2.5 million clones, approximately 93% of which are singletons. About 0.34% of the sample belongs to the ten largest clones.

The trim is 3 bases for V and 4 bases for J, with a gap of 18 bases between the germline ends. From the cysteine through the phenylalanine, the CDR3 covers 16 amino acids. Only the CDR3 DNA stays, 48 bases, in frame from base 1. CDR1 MNHEY and CDR2 SMNVEV are derived from the germline V gene (reference sequence). With regard to this clone: What this receptor recognizes is not known. Nothing much larger sits one base from this clone, and base qualities are not available.

Donors were healthy HIV-negative adults with no recently reported acute infections or vaccinations. All donors were Caucasian adults living in Nashville, Tennessee, USA. CD4+ T cells were enriched by magnetic negative selection, after which naive cells were positively selected on CD45RA and the negative fraction was taken as the memory subset. Blood was collected by leukapheresis, and PBMCs were isolated by Ficoll-Histopaque density gradient centrifugation and then cryopreserved in liquid nitrogen vapor phase. Analytical flow cytometry was used to check the purity and quantity of each magnetically sorted T cell population. From each sorted fraction, genomic DNA was isolated and quantified by UV absorbance on a Nanodrop 2000c. General conclusions and limits of the study: Naive subsets generally had larger estimated clonotype richness than memory subsets. Pairwise subsampling indicated that sequencing depth was expected to affect the degree of clonotype sharing among donors. Even with the large sequencing depth, rarefaction of the sorted-subset datasets indicated that sequencing was incomplete. Compared with non-shared clonotypes, clonotypes shared by all four sorted-subset donors had higher generation probabilities. Sharing across a few donors was observed for roughly 5.4% of naive CD4, less than 4% of naive CD8, about 2.3% of memory CD4, and approximately 0.41% of memory CD8 clonotypes. The small number of donors limited the genetic and exposure-history diversity represented. Sampling was restricted to blood, and TCR repertoires in tissue are likely to differ from TCR repertoires in blood.

The specimen sequenced was naive CD4+ T cells from PBMCs. The cell subset or site label, as the study defines it: CD45RA+ positively selected. This TCR was sampled from a man aged 18 to 29 in good health. Some clones in this sample may be carry-over from other donors' samples. The rearranged chain carries TRBV27 and TRBJ2-5; the D assignment is uncertain and may be TRBD1 or TRBD2, with 5 bases supporting each. The CDR3 corresponds to CASSFSHRGVGETQYF. The DNA sequence follows: TGTGCCAGCAGTTTTTCCCACCGGGGCGTTGGAGAGACCCAGTACTTC.